The rows below give T cell receptor beta chains drawn from one sample of a study of blood T cell repertoires in COVID-19. Profiling relied on immunoSEQ multiplex PCR, and the TCRdb table lists in-frame clones only, not all of them. This table holds around 80,000 clones, 70% to 75% found once. The sample was peripheral blood. These receptors all stem from a man aged 45-60 years with active or convalescent COVID-19. Each CDR3 is given with its conserved first and last residue. The order of the fields is D gene, clone size, V gene, J gene, CDR3 DNA, CDR3 protein. D genes are given only for firm matches. Expanded clones get a size class; other rows say once, few or many, or leave the size out.

>-|-|TRBV7-8|TRBJ1-2
TGTGCCAGCAGCAAGAAGGAGAGGGACTATGGCTACACCTTC
CASSKKERDYGYTF
>TRBD1|-|TRBV29-1|TRBJ1-3
TGCAGCGTGGTACAGGGGGCAGGTGGAAACACCATATATTTT
CSVVQGAGGNTIYF
>TRBD1|many|TRBV12-3/TRBV12-4|TRBJ1-5
TGTGCCAGCAGTTTTGAGGGGGCTCAGCCCCAGCATTTT
CASSFEGAQPQHF
>TRBD2|-|TRBV7-6|TRBJ2-1
TGTGCCAGCAGCCCAGAAGCGGGGGGCTCCTACAATGAGCAGTTCTTC
CASSPEAGGSYNEQFF
>-|few|TRBV23-1|TRBJ1-1
TGCGCCAGCAGGAGCGGGGGCGCGGCTTTCTTT
CASRSGGAAFF
>TRBD2|-|TRBV3-1/TRBV3-2|TRBJ2-2
TGTGCCAGCAGCCGGCTAGCGGGGGTTAACACCGGGGAGCTGTTTTTT
CASSRLAGVNTGELFF
>-|-|TRBV12-3/TRBV12-4|TRBJ2-2
TGTGCCAGCACTCCCCTAGATCTCGGGGAGCTGTTTTTT
CASTPLDLGELFF
>-|once|TRBV9|TRBJ1-1
TGTGCCAGCAGCGTAGCTCCATCTTACGGAGGGGTTGAAGCTTTCTTT
CASSVAPSYGGVEAFF
>-|-|TRBV5-6|TRBJ1-2
TGTGCCAGCAGCTCCATCGGGGGTGACTATGGCTACACCTTC
CASSSIGGDYGYTF
>TRBD2|-|TRBV4-2|TRBJ2-2
TGTGCCAGCAGCCAAGATACGGCTAGCGGTGACGGGGAGCTGTTTTTT
CASSQDTASGDGELFF
>-|-|TRBV6-5|TRBJ1-5
TGTGCCAGCAGTTCACCAGGGTTGAGCCAGCCCCAGCATTTT
CASSSPGLSQPQHF
>-|-|TRBV7-8|TRBJ2-2
TGTGCCAGCAGCTTAGCGGCCCGGGGGGCCGCCGGGGAGCTGTTTTTT
CASSLAARGAAGELFF
>TRBD1|-|TRBV9|TRBJ2-3
TGTGCCAGCAGCGTAGGTCCCACAGGGGCTCGCACAGATACGCAGTATTTT
CASSVGPTGARTDTQYF
>TRBD1|-|TRBV18|TRBJ1-5
TGTGCCAGCTCAGGTGACAGGGATCAGCCCCAGCATTTT
CASSGDRDQPQHF
>TRBD1|-|TRBV5-1|TRBJ2-1
TGCGCCAGCAGCTTCGGAGTGCAGGGGGCGAATGAGCAGTTCTTC
CASSFGVQGANEQFF
>TRBD1|-|TRBV4-3|TRBJ1-2
TGCGCCAGCAGCCATCCAGGGGGCGGTTTTGATGGCTACACCTTC
CASSHPGGGFDGYTF
>TRBD1|-|TRBV7-2|TRBJ2-5
TGTGCCAGCAGCCGGGACAGCCAAGAGACCCAGTACTTC
CASSRDSQETQYF
>TRBD2|-|TRBV10-2|TRBJ2-1
TGCGCCACCGCTCAGGGCCGACTAGCGGGGGGGCCGGATGAGCAGTTCTTC
CATAQGRLAGGPDEQFF
>-|-|TRBV7-9|TRBJ2-4
TGTGCCAGCAGCCGCTGGGAGGGGGAGGCCAAAAACATTCAGTACTTC
CASSRWEGEAKNIQYF
>TRBD2|-|TRBV4-1|TRBJ2-1
TGCGCCAGCAGCCCTACGTCAGGTAGCGGGGCGAGCTCCTACAATGAGCAGTTCTTC
CASSPTSGSGASSYNEQFF
>-|-|TRBV6-5|TRBJ1-4
TGTGCCAGCAGTTCCTTTACAACTAATGAAAAACTGTTTTTT
CASSSFTTNEKLFF
>TRBD1|-|TRBV7-2|TRBJ1-5
TGTGCCAGCAGCGTCGACAGGGAACGTGACCAGCATTTT
CASSVDRERDQHF
>TRBD1|-|TRBV12-3/TRBV12-4|TRBJ2-7
TGTGCCAGCAGCGGACAGGGCTACGAGCAGTACTTC
CASSGQGYEQYF
>-|-|TRBV7-3|TRBJ1-1
TGTGCCAGCAGCTTAACATCTGACACTGAAGCTTTCTTT
CASSLTSDTEAFF
>TRBD2|-|TRBV11-2|TRBJ2-5
TGTGCCAGCAGCTCATTCGGGGGGGCGGAGACCCAGTACTTC
CASSSFGGAETQYF
>TRBD2|once|TRBV7-9|TRBJ2-3
TGTGCCAGCAGCCCCGGCCTAGCGGGGGGTCTCACAGATACGCAGTATTTT
CASSPGLAGGLTDTQYF
>TRBD2|-|TRBV5-6|TRBJ2-2
TGTGCCAGCAGCCCTTCGGTTGCGGGGGGGCTGGACGGGGAGCTGTTTTTT
CASSPSVAGGLDGELFF
>-|-|TRBV9|TRBJ2-5
TGTGCCAGCAGTGCCTTCGGGGTGATTATGGAGACCCAGTACTTC
CASSAFGVIMETQYF